This TCR beta chain was captured in a study of CD8+CD57+ T cells in acquired aplastic anemia. Of note for this clonotype: What it recognizes is unknown.

Genomic DNA served as template for TCR beta VDJ and CDR3 profiling. TCRdb passed the reads through MiXCR, listing each CDR3 protein once. The sample carries 65,000 or so distinct CDR3 sequences, about 56% recorded once. Study results and caveats: Patients and controls had in common some 30 CD8+ CDR3 sequences.

With V trimmed by 6 bases and J by 4 bases, 3 bases remained unmatched. Germline loops: CDR1 SNHLY, CDR2 FYNNEI. The CDR3 length is 15 residues. J is TRBJ2-1 and V is TRBV2; TRBD2 aligns across 13 bases. Sequencing was carried out using sorted CD4+, CD8+, or CD8+CD57+ T cells (not recorded which) from PBMCs. The sequence derives from a human donor in good health, serving as a control. CDR3 amino acids: CASRTGLAGYNEQFF. DNA of the CDR3: TGTGCCAGCAGGACGGGACTAGCGGGGTACAATGAGCAGTTCTTC.